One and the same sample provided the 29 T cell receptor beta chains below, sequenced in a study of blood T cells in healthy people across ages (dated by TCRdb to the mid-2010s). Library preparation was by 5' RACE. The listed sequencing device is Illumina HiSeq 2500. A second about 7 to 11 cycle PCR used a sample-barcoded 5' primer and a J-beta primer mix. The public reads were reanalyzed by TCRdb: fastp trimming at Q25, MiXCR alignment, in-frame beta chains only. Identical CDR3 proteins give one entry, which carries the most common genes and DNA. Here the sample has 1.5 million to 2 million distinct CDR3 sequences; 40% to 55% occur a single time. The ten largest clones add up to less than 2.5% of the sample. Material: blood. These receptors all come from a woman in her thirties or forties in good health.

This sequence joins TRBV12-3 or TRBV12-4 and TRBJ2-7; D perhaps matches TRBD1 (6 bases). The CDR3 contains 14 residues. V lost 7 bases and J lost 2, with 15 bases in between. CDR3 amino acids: CASTEPGQPYEQYF. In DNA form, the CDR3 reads TGTGCCAGCACCGAACCCGGACAGCCCTACGAGCAGTACTTC.

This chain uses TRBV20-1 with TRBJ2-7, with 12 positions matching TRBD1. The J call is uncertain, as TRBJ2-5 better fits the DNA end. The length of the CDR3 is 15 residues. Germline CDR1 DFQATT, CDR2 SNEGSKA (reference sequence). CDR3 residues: CSAREGTGGTETQYF. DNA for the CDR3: TGCAGTGCTAGAGAGGGGACAGGGGGCACAGAGACCCAGTACTTC.

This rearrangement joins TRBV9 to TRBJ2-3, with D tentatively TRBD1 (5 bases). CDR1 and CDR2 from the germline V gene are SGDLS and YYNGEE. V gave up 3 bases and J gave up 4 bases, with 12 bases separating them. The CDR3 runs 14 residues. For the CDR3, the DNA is TGTGCCAGCAGCGGCGACAGTTTTCCAGATACGCAGTATTTT. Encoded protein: CASSGDSFPDTQYF.

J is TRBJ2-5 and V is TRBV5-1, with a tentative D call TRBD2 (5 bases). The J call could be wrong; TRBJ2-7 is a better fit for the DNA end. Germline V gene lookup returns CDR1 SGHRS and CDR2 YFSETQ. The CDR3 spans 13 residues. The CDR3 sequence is CASSLIGVGEQYF. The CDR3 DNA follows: TGCGCCAGCAGCTTGATCGGGGTGGGCGAGCAGTACTTC.

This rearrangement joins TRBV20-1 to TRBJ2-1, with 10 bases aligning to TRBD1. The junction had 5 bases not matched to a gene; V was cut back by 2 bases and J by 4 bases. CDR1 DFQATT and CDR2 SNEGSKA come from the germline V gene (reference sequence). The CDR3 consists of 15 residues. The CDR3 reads CSARYRDRGYNEQFF. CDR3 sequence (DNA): TGCAGTGCTAGATACCGGGACAGGGGTTACAATGAGCAGTTCTTC.

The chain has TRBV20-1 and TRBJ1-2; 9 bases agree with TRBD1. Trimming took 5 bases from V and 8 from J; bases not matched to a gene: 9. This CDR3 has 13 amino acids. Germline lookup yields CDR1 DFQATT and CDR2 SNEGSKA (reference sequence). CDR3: CSARRDRVEGYTF. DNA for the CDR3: TGCAGTGCTCGCAGGGACAGGGTGGAAGGCTACACCTTC.

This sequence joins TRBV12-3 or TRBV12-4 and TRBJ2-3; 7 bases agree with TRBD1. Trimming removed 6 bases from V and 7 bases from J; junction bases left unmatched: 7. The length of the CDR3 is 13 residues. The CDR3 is CASSRQGLYTQYF. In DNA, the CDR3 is TGTGCCAGCAGCCGACAGGGTCTATATACGCAGTATTTT.

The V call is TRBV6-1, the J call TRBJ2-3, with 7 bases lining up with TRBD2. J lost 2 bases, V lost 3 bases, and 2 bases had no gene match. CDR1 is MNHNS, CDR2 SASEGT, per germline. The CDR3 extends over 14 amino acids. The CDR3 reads CASSEGGATDTQYF. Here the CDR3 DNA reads TGTGCCAGCAGTGAGGGAGGGGCCACAGATACGCAGTATTTT.

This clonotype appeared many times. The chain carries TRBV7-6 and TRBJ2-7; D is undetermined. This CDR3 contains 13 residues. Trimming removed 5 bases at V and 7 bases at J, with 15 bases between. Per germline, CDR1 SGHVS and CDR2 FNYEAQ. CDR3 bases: TGTGCCAGCAGCGCGCCTGGCGCGCTTGAGCAGTACTTC. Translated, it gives CASSAPGALEQYF.

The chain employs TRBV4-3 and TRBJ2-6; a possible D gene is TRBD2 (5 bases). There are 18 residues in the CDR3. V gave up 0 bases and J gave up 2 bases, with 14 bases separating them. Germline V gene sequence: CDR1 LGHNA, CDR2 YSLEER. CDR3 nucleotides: TGCGCCAGCAGCCAAGAGGGTTTAGGGCGGGCTGGGGCCAACGTCCTGACTTTC. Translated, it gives CASSQEGLGRAGANVLTF.

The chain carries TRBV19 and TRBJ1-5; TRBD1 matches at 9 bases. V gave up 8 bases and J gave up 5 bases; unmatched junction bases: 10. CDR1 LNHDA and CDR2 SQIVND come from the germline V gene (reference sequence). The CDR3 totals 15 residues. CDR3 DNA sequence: TGTGCCAGTCGCCTCCGGGACAGGGATTATCAGCCCCAGCATTTT. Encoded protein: CASRLRDRDYQPQHF.

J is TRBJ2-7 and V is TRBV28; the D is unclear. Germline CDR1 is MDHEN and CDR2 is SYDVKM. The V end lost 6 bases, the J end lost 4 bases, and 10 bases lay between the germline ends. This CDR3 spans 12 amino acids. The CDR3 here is CASRTSFYEQYF. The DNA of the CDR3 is TGTGCCAGCAGAACCTCTTTTTACGAGCAGTACTTC. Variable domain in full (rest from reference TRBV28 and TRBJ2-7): DVKVTQSSRYLVKRTGEKVFLECVQDMDHENMFWYRQDPGLGLRLIYFSYDVKMKEKGDIPEGYSVSREKKERFSLILESASTNQTSMYLCASRTSFYEQYFGPGTRLTVT.

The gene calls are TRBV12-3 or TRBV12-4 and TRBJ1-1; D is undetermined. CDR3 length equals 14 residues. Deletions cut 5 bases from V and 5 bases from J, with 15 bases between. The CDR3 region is CASSVLASGTEAFF. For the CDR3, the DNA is TGTGCCAGCAGTGTATTAGCTAGCGGGACTGAAGCTTTCTTT.

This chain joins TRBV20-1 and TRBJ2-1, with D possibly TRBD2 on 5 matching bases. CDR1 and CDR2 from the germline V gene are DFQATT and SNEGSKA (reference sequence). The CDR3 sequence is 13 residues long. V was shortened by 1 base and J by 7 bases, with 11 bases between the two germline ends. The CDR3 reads CSARALPGNEQFF. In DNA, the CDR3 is TGCAGTGCTAGAGCTTTACCGGGGAATGAGCAGTTCTTC.

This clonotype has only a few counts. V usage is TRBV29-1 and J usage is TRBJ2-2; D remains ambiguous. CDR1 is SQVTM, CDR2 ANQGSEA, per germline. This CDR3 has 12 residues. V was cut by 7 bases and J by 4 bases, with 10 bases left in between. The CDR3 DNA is TGCAGCGGACACGGTACCACCGGGGAGCTGTTTTTT. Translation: CSGHGTTGELFF.

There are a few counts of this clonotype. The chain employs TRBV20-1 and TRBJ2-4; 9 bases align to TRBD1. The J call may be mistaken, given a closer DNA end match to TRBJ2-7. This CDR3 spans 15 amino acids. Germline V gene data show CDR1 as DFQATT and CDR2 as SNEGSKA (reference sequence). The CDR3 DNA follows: TGCAGTGCTAGAGATCCCGGACAGGGGTTGTACGAGCAGTACTTC. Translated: CSARDPGQGLYEQYF.

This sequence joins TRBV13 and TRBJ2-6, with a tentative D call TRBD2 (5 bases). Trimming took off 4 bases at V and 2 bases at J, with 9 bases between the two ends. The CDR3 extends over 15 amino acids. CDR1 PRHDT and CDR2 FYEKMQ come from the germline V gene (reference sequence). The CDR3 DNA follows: TGTGCCAGCAGCTACAGAGGGCCTGGGGCCAACGTCCTGACTTTC. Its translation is CASSYRGPGANVLTF.

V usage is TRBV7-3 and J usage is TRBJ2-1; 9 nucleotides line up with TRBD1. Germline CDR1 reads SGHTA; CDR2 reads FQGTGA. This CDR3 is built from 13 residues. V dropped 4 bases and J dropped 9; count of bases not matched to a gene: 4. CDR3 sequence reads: CASSSDRGAEQFF. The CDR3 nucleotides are TGTGCCAGCAGCTCGGACAGGGGCGCTGAGCAGTTCTTC.

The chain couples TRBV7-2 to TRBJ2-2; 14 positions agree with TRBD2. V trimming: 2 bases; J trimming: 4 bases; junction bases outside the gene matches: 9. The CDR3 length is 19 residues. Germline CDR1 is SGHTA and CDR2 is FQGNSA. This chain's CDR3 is CASSLTRRLAGGPTGELFF. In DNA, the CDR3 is TGTGCCAGCAGCTTAACCCGACGACTAGCGGGGGGGCCCACCGGGGAGCTGTTTTTT.

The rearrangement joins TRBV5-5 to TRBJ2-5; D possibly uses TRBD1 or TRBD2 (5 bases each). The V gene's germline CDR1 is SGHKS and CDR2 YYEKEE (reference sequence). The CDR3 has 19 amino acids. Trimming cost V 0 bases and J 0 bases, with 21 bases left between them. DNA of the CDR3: TGTGCCAGCAGCTTGGAGTGGGGGACGGCTAGCCCGTACCAAGAGACCCAGTACTTC. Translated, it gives CASSLEWGTASPYQETQYF.

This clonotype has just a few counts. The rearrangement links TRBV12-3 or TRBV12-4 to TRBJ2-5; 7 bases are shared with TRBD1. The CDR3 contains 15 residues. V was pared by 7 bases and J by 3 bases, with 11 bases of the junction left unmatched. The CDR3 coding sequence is TGTGCCAGCACCTACTATGGGACAGATGAAGAGACCCAGTACTTC. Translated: CASTYYGTDEETQYF.

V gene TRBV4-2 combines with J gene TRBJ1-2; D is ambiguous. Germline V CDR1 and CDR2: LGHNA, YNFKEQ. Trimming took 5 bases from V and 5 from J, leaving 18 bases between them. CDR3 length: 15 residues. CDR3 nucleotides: TGTGCCAGCAGCAACCCTGGTTCAGTCTTTTATGGCTACACCTTC. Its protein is CASSNPGSVFYGYTF.

The DNA of the CDR3 is TGCGCCAGCAGCCAAGAAGGGGGTCGGACTGAAAAACTGTTTTTT. Amino acid sequence: CASSQEGGRTEKLFF. The V and J genes are TRBV4-1 and TRBJ1-4, with D perhaps TRBD1 (6 bases). The CDR3 covers 15 residues. Germline V gives CDR1 MGHRA, CDR2 YSYEKL. V lost 0 bases, J lost 7 bases, and 12 bases lay in between.

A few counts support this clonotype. The chain's CDR3 is CASSLGPLSSYEQYF. CDR3 nucleotides: TGTGCCAGCAGCTTAGGTCCCCTTAGCTCCTACGAGCAGTACTTC. The rearrangement uses TRBV7-2 and TRBJ2-7; unclear D gene. Germline CDR1 SGHTA, CDR2 FQGNSA. V dropped 1 base and J dropped 0 bases, with 10 bases sitting between them. The CDR3 contains 15 residues.

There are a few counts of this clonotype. CDR3 in DNA: TGTGCCACCAGCGGCCTTCTTCAGGCAGCCCAAGAGACCCAGTACTTC. This codes for CATSGLLQAAQETQYF. This chain joins TRBV15 and TRBJ2-5; D gene unclear. The CDR3 covers 16 residues. Germline CDR1 and CDR2: LNHNV and YYDKDF (reference sequence). V lost 5 bases, J lost 1 base, and 17 bases lay in between.

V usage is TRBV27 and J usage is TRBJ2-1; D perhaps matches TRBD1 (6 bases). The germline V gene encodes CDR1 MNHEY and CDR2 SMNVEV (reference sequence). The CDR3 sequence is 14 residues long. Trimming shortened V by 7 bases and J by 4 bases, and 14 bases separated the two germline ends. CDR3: CASTGGTGYNEQFF. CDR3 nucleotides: TGTGCCAGCACCGGCGGTACAGGGTACAATGAGCAGTTCTTC.

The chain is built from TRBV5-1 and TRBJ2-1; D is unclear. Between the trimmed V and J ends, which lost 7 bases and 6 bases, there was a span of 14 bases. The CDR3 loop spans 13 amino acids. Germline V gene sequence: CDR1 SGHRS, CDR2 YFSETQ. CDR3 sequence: CASAGSIANEQFF. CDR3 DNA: TGCGCCAGCGCCGGGTCGATTGCCAATGAGCAGTTCTTC.

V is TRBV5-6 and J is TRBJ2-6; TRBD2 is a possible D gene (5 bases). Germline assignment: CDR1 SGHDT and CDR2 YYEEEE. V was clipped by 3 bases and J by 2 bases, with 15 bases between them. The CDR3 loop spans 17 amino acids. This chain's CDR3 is CASSWDGGTAGANVLTF. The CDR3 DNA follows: TGTGCCAGCAGCTGGGATGGAGGAACGGCTGGGGCCAACGTCCTGACTTTC.

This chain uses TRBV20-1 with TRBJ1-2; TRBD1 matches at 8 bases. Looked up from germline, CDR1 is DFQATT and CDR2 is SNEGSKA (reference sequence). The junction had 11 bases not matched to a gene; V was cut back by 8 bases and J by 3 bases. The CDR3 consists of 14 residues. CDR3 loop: CSPGQGARDYGYTF. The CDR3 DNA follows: TGCAGTCCTGGGCAGGGGGCGAGGGACTATGGCTACACCTTC.